Here is one T cell receptor beta chain with its context. The record originates from a study of shared clonotypes between healthy human individuals. The assay was immunoSEQ multiplex PCR, and TCRdb's table has in-frame clones only and misses some. This table has about half a million clones, roughly 80% appearing once. CDR3 length: 16 residues. Losses at the gene ends were 2 bases for V and 5 bases for J; bases not matched to a gene: 11. Germline V gene lookup returns CDR1 SEHNR and CDR2 FQNEAQ (reference sequence). Sequences were obtained from PBMCs. The sequence came from a woman between 35 and 50 years old in good health. Some clones in this sample may be carry-over from other donors' samples. V usage is TRBV7-9 and J usage is TRBJ1-1; 7 bases map to TRBD1. CDR3 bases: TGTGCCAGCAGCTTAACACAGGGGATCAAGTCTACTGAAGCTTTCTTT. Translated, it gives CASSLTQGIKSTEAFF.